Included here is one T cell receptor (beta chain) sequence, with context. The identical CDR3 is also encoded by other nucleotide sequences in the sample. Method: immunoSEQ multiplex PCR; TCRdb's copy keeps in-frame clones and lacks some. The repertoire holds roughly 250,000 clones, with roughly 87% as singletons. These data originate in a study of blood T cell repertoires in COVID-19. Study background: Samples came from the United States, Italy and Spain, spanning acute and convalescent COVID-19.

With V trimmed by 2 bases and J by 7 bases, 8 bases remained unmatched. The germline gives CDR1 MDHEN, CDR2 SYDVKM. The CDR3 contains 16 residues. Participant ages covered about 18 to 100 years across approximately 25 US areas. The sequence derives from a woman aged 25 to 45 with acute COVID-19. The sample was PBMCs or T cells enriched from blood (not recorded which). This chain uses TRBV28 with TRBJ2-7; 13 bases map to TRBD2. The CDR3 reads CASSLNRLAGGGEQYF. CDR3 sequence (DNA): TGTGCCAGCAGTTTAAACCGACTAGCGGGAGGCGGAGAGCAGTACTTC.